What follows describes a single TCR beta chain. The antigen it recognizes is unknown. Base qualities are not provided; no much larger clone lies one nucleotide away. Per the publication, the time point label means: about 28 days (+/-7) after the second vaccine dose. AZD1222 recipients with second doses at about 4 weeks or about 12 weeks were pooled, because spike-specific TCR depth and breadth did not differ between schedules. Vaccinee samples came from UK trials COV001 and COV002, including a single-blind randomized controlled phase 2/3 trial of AZD1222 (ChAdOx1 nCoV-19) in healthy adults. For TCRbeta chain sequencing, PBMC samples were collected from trial participants at day 0 and at day 28 after the second dose. The record originates from a study of T cell responses to AZD1222 COVID-19 vaccine (dated by TCRdb to about 2021). Broadly, across the study: TCR sequencing was performed for about 250 trial participants, of whom about 200 were given two doses of AZD1222 and around 25 were given two doses of MenACWY control vaccine. Enrollment into the trials was organized by age into subgroups of 18-55, 56-69 and 70-plus years, and those subgroups contained around 150, 28 and 57 TCR-sequenced participants, respectively. What the work shows at the level of the full study, not this receptor alone: No day 14 peak-response samples were available, so repertoires were characterized only after the peak T cell response. After two AZD1222 doses, spike-specific TCR breadth and depth were significantly higher than at day 0 and than in MenACWY recipients. Participants were mostly white British and included more females than males, and it was suggested by the authors that clonal diversity may have been underestimated. The 56-69-year group was small, and its depth increase did not reach significance, likely because of low power. Only five to seven AZD1222 recipients were SARS-CoV-2 seropositive at baseline, limiting conclusions about previously exposed vaccinees. The whole spike protein was spanned by vaccine-associated CD4 TCRs, and dominant responses were seen in regions 160-218 and 743-854. Reportedly, almost half of the unique spike-specific TCRs recognized epitopes lying outside the regions that are mutated in the B.1.351 and B.1.1.7 variants.

The germline V gene (reference sequence) gives CDR1 as GTSNPN and CDR2 as SVGIG. From cysteine to phenylalanine, the CDR3 is 13 amino acids long. The entry retains the CDR3 DNA only, 39 bases that are in frame from base 1. V is cut back by 7 bases and J by 3 bases, with 6 bases in the junction unmatched. The CDR3 regions of human TCRbeta chains were subjected to immunosequencing. In the paper's pipeline: Repertoire TCRs were checked for matches against a reference library of SARS-CoV-2-specific TCRs that had been generated using the MIRA antigen-specificity platform. Breadth was defined as the fraction of unique TCRs that were SARS-CoV-2-associated, and depth was defined as the fraction of total T cells that were SARS-CoV-2-associated. Each spike-specific TCR was assigned to its reactive spike region and to a CD4 or CD8 class using the MIRA data. Log10-transformed breadth and depth values were compared by one-way ANOVA with Sidak's multiple comparisons tests. TCRdb provides this immuneACCESS table in a form limited to in-frame rearrangements. Some clones are lacking; in checked studies, under half of them reflect an unresolved V gene, and why the rest are absent is not known. The V and J calls and clone size come from that table; D and trimming were worked out from the DNA. The sample records roughly 200,000 clones, roughly nine tenths of which are singletons. The ten most abundant clones make up approximately 1.8% of the sample.

The starting material was peripheral blood, obtained 28 days after the second AZD1222 dose. The chain is encoded by TRBV30 joined to TRBJ1-2; 9 central bases correspond to TRBD1. The origin of this receptor is an adult who received the AZD1222 COVID-19 vaccine. This receptor carries the CDR3 CASPGQGHYGYTF. The nucleotide sequence is given as TGTGCCTCGCCGGGACAGGGCCACTATGGCTACACCTTC. With all but the CDR3 taken from the reference TRBV30 and TRBJ1-2 genes, the full variable domain is: SQTIHQWPATLVQPVGSPLSLECTVEGTSNPNLYWYRQAAGRGLQLLFYSVGIGQISSEVPQNLSASRPQDRQFILSSKKLLLSDSGFYLCASPGQGHYGYTFGSGTRLTVV.